This T cell receptor beta chain was retrieved from a study of T cell responses to AZD1222 COVID-19 vaccine. Germline V gene data show CDR1 as MNHEY and CDR2 as SVGEGT. This CDR3 has 14 amino acids. Points from the study as a whole: Baseline seropositivity occurred in only a handful of AZD1222 recipients. Donors, mostly white British, included more females; clonal diversity was possibly underestimated.

As for this clone: Its specificity is unknown. One junction end does not reproduce the germline sequence, and a read error may be involved.

Repertoires were generated with immunoSEQ multiplex PCR, while TCRdb's copy carries only in-frame clones and drops some. The sample has 85,000 to 130,000 clones, roughly 88% seen once; the top ten hold around 8.7%. The rearrangement uses TRBV6-2 or TRBV6-3 and TRBJ2-7, with D perhaps TRBD1 or TRBD2 (5 bases each). The sequencing here drew on peripheral blood, taken on day 0 of AZD1222 vaccination. This TCR was sampled from an adult in good health. CDR3 region: CASNYYGTSYEQYF. CDR3 coding DNA: TGTGCCAGCAATTACTACGGGACGTCCTACGAGCAGTACTTC.